Here is one T cell receptor beta chain with its context. The data stem from a study of blood T cell repertoires in COVID-19. Study as a whole: The analysed material was cDNA or gDNA that came from T cells, B-cell-depleted T cells, or PBMCs.

The method was immunoSEQ multiplex PCR; TCRdb's version includes in-frame clones alone and lacks a portion of them. The sample consists of over 55,000 clones, over 75% of them appearing once. Germline CDR1 is SGHNT and CDR2 is YYREEE (reference sequence). The CDR3 is made up of 13 amino acids. V was shortened by 0 bases and J by 4 bases, with 7 bases between the two germline ends. The rearrangement joins TRBV5-4 to TRBJ1-2, with D hard to call. This TCR was recovered from a man aged 50-59 years with acute or convalescent COVID-19. The sequencing input was peripheral blood. The CDR3: CASSLERFYGYTF. The CDR3 DNA follows: TGTGCCAGCAGCTTGGAGCGGTTCTATGGCTACACCTTC.